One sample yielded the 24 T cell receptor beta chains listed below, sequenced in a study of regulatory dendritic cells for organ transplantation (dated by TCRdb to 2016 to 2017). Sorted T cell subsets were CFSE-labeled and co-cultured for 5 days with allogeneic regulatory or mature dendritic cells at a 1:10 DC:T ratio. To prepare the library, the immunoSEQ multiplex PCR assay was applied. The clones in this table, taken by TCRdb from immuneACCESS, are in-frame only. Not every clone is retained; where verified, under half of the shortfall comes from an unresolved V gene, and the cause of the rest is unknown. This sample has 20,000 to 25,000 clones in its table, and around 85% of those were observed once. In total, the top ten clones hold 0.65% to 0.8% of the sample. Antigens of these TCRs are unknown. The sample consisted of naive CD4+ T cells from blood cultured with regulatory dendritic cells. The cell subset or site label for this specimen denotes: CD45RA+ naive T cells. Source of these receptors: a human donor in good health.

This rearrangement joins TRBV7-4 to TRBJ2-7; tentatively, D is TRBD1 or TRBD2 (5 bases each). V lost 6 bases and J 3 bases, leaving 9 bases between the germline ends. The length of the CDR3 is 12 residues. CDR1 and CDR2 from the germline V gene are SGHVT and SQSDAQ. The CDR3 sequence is CASRGTGYEQYF. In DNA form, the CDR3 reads TGTGCCAGCAGGGGGACCGGCTACGAGCAGTACTTC.

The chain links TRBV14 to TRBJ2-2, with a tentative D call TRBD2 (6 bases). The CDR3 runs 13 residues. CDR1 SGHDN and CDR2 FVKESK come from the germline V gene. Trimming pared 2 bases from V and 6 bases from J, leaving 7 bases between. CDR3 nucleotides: TGTGCCAGCAGCCAATGGAGGGCCGGGGAGCTGTTTTTT. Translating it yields CASSQWRAGELFF.

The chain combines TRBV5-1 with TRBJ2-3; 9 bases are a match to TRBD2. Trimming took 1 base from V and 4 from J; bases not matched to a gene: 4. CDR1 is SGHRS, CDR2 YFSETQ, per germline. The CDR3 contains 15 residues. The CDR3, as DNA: TGCGCCAGCAGCTTGACTGTAGCGGGAGCAGATACGCAGTATTTT. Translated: CASSLTVAGADTQYF.

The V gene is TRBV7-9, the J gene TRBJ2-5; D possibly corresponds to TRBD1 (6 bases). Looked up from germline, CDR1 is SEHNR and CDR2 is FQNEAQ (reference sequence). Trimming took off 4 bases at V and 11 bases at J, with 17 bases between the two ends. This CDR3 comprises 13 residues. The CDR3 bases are TGTGCCAGCAGCTCGGTACAGGGAGAGGGGCAGTACTTC. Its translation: CASSSVQGEGQYF.

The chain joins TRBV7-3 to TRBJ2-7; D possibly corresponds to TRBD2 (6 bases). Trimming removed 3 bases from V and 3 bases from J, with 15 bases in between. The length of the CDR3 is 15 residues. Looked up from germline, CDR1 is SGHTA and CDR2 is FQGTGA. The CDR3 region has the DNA TGTGCCAGCAGCTTGGTATGGGGCGGGGACTACGAGCAGTACTTC. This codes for CASSLVWGGDYEQYF.

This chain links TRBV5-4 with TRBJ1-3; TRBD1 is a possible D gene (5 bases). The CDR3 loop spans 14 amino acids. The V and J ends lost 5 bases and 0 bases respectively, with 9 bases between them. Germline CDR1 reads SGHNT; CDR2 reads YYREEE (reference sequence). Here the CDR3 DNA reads TGTGCCAGCAGGATGACAGCCTCTGGAAACACCATATATTTT. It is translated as CASRMTASGNTIYF.

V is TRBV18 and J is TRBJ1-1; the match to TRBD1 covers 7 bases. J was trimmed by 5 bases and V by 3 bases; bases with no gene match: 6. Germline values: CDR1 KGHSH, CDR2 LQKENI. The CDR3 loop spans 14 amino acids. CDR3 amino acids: CASSPRQGTTEAFF. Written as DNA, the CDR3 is TGTGCCAGCTCACCGAGACAGGGTACGACTGAAGCTTTCTTT. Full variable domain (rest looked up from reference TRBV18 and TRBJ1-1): NAGVMQNPRHLVRRRGQEARLRCSPMKGHSHVYWYRQLPEEGLKFMVYLQKENIIDESGMPKERFSAEFPKEGPSILRIQQVVRGDSAAYFCASSPRQGTTEAFFGQGTRLTVV.

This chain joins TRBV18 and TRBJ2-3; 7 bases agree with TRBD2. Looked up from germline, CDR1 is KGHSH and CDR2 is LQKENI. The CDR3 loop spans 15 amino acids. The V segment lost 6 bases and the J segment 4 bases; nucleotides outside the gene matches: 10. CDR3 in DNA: TGTGCCAGCTCCCCCGCGGCAGGGAGGGCAGATACGCAGTATTTT. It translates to CASSPAAGRADTQYF. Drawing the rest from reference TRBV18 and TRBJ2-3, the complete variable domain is NAGVMQNPRHLVRRRGQEARLRCSPMKGHSHVYWYRQLPEEGLKFMVYLQKENIIDESGMPKERFSAEFPKEGPSILRIQQVVRGDSAAYFCASSPAAGRADTQYFGPGTRLTVL.

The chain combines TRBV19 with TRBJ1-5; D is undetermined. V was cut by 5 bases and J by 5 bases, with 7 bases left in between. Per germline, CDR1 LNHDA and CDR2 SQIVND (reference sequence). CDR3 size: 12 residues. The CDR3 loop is CASSPNYQPQHF. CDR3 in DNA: TGTGCCAGTAGTCCAAATTATCAGCCCCAGCATTTT.

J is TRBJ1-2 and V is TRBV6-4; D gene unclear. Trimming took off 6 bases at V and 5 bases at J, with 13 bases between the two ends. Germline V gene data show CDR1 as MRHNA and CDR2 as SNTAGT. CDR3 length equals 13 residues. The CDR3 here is CASSKERGYGYTF. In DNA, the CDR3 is TGTGCCAGCAGCAAGGAGAGAGGGTATGGCTACACCTTC.

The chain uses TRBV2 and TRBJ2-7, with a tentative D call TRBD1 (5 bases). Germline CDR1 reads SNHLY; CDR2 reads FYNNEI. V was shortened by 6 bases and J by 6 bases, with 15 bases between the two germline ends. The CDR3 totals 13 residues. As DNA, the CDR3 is TGTGCCAGCAGCGCCAGGGAAAGGAGCGAGCAGTACTTC. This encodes CASSARERSEQYF.

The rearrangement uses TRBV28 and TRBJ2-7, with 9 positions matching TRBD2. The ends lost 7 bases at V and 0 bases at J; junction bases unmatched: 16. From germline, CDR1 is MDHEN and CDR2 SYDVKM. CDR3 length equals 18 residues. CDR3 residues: CASTPLPWTSAFSYEQYF. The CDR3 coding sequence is TGTGCCAGCACCCCACTCCCCTGGACTAGCGCCTTCTCCTACGAGCAGTACTTC.

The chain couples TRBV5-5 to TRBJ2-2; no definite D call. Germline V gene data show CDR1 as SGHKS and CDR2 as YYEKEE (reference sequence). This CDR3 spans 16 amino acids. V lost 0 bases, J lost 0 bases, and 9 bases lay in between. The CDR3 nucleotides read TGTGCCAGCAGCTTGGATCCCGGCGCGAACACCGGGGAGCTGTTTTTT. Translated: CASSLDPGANTGELFF.

This CDR3 reads CASSVGTSDTIYF. In DNA, the CDR3 is TGTGCCAGCAGCGTGGGCACGTCGGACACCATATATTTT. The chain links TRBV7-9 to TRBJ1-3; no firm D call. The V gene's germline CDR1 is SEHNR and CDR2 FQNEAQ (reference sequence). Trimming left V 5 bases short and J 8 bases short, with 13 bases between. The CDR3 runs 13 residues.

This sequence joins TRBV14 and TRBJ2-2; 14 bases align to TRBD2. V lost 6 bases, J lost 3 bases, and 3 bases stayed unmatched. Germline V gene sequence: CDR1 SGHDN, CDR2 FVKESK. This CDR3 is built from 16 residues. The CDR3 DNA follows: TGTGCCAGCAGTCGACTAGCGGGAGGGTACACCGGGGAGCTGTTTTTT. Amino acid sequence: CASSRLAGGYTGELFF.

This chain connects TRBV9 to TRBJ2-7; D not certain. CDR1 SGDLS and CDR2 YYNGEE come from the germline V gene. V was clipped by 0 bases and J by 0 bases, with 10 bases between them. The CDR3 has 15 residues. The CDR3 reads CASSVESGVSYEQYF. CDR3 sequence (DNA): TGTGCCAGCAGCGTAGAATCAGGTGTCTCCTACGAGCAGTACTTC.

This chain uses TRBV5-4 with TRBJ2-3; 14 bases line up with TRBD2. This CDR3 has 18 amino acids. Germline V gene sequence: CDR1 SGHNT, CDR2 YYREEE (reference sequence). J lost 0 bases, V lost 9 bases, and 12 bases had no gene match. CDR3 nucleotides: TGTGCCATTCACCCTGGGACTAGCGGGAGTTTTAGCACAGATACGCAGTATTTT. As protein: CAIHPGTSGSFSTDTQYF.

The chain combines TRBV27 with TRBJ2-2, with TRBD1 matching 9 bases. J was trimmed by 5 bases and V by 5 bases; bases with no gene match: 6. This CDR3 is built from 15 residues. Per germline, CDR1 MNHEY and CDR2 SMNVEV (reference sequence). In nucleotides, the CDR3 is TGTGCCAGCAGTCAAAACAGGGGGCTGACCGGGGAGCTGTTTTTT. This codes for CASSQNRGLTGELFF.

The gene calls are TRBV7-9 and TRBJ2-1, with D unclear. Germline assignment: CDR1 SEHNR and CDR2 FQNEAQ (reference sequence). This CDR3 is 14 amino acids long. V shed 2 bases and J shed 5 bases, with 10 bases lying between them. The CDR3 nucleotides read TGTGCCAGCAGCTTAATTCGAAGCGACAATGAGCAGTTCTTC. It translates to CASSLIRSDNEQFF. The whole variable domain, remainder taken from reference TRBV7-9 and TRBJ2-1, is DTGVSQNPRHKITKRGQNVTFRCDPISEHNRLYWYRQTLGQGPEFLTYFQNEAQLEKSRLLSDRFSAERPKGSFSTLEIQRTEQGDSAMYLCASSLIRSDNEQFFGPGTRLTVL.

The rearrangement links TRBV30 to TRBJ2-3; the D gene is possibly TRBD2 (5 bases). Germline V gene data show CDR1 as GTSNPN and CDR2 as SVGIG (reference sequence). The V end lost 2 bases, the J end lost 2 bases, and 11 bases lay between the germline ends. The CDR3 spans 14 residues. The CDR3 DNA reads TGTGCCTGGAGTCGCGGGTACCTCACAGATACGCAGTATTTT. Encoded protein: CAWSRGYLTDTQYF.

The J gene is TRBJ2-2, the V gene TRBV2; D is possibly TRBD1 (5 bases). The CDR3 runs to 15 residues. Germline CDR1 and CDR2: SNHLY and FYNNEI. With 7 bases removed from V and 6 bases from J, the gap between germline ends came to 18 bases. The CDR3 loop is CASISTAKSSGELFF. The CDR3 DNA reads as TGTGCCAGCATTTCGACAGCCAAATCTTCCGGGGAGCTGTTTTTT.

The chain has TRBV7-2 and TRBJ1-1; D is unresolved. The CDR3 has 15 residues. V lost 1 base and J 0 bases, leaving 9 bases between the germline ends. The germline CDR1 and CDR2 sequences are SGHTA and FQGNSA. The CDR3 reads CASSLVLQLNTEAFF. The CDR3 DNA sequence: TGTGCCAGCAGCTTAGTTTTACAGCTGAACACTGAAGCTTTCTTT.

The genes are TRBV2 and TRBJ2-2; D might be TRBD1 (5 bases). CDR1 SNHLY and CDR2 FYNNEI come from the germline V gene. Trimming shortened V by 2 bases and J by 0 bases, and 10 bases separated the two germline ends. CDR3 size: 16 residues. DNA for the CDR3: TGTGCCAGCAGTGAACTGGACACAGCGAACACCGGGGAGCTGTTTTTT. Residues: CASSELDTANTGELFF.

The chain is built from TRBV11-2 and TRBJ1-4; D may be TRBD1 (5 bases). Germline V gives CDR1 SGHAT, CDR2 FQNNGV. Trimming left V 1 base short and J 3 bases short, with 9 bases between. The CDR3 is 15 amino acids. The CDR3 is CASSLGGWANEKLFF. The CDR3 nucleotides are TGTGCCAGCAGCTTAGGGGGCTGGGCTAATGAAAAACTGTTTTTT.